This TCR beta chain was captured by sequencing in a study of naive and memory T cell subsets. Study outcomes and limitations: Possibly reflecting memory cells re-expressing CD45RA, a few larger clonotypes occurred in naive repertoires, especially CD8. Over 85% of naive TCR sequences appeared only once after error correction, unlike memory subsets.

Germline CDR1 reads SEHNR; CDR2 reads FQNEAQ (reference sequence). The CDR3 covers 15 residues. V lost 5 bases to trimming and J lost 2 bases; unmatched junction nucleotides: 9. As concerns this clonotype: Its cognate antigen is unknown.

An equimolar mix of two oligonucleotides served as the beta constant-region primer for TRBC1 and TRBC2. The ligated cDNA underwent four PCR rounds using SP2 and nested alpha and beta constant-region primers. The cDNA 3' end received a ligated single-stranded oligonucleotide carrying the SP2 primer and a 12-nucleotide UMI. TCRdb re-derived calls from the UMI-ligation and nested PCR reads in MiXCR, one entry per CDR3 protein. Here the sample spans 130,000 to 150,000 distinct CDR3 sequences, roughly 22% being singletons. The sequenced sample consisted of naive CD4+ T cells from blood. This chain connects TRBV7-9 to TRBJ2-7; 7 bases align to TRBD1. The receptor was isolated from a human donor in good health. The DNA for the CDR3 is TGTGCCAGCAGCCCACCGCGACAGGGAACCTACGAGCAGTACTTC. This translates into CASSPPRQGTYEQYF.